The text below deals with one T cell receptor (beta chain). As yet, its antigen is unknown. The protocol was immunoSEQ multiplex PCR, while the TCRdb copy is restricted to in-frame clones and leaves out a portion. Here the sample spans approximately 2.1 million clones, 85% to 95% being singletons. The data derive from a study of shared clonotypes between healthy human individuals. The wider study: Used for every donor were three CD4 naive, three CD4 memory, two CD8 naive and one CD8 memory plate.

Study observations and caveats: Shared across four donors were around 5% of the naive CD4 clonotypes.

Germline lookup yields CDR1 MNHNY and CDR2 SVGAGI (reference sequence). The CDR3 has 14 amino acids. Trimming took off 5 bases at V and 2 bases at J, with 12 bases between the two ends. This chain joins TRBV6-6 and TRBJ1-1; the D gene is possibly TRBD1 (5 bases). The clonotype was recovered from a man in his late teens or twenties in good health. Some clones in this sample may be carry-over from other donors' samples. Sequenced: naive CD4+ T cells from PBMCs. Subset given: CD45RA+ positively selected. This CDR3 reads CASSPQGGNTEAFF. CDR3 coding DNA: TGTGCCAGCAGTCCTCAGGGCGGAAACACTGAAGCTTTCTTT.